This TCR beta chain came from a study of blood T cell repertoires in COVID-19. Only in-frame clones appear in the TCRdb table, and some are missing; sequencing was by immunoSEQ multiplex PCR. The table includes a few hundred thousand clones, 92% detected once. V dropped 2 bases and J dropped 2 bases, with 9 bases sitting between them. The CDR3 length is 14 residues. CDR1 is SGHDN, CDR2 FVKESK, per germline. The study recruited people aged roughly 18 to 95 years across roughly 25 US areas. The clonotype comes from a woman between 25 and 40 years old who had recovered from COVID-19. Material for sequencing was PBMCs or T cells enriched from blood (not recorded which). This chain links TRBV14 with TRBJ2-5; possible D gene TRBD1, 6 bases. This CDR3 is CASSQTGNQETQYF. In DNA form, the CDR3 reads TGTGCCAGCAGCCAAACAGGGAATCAAGAGACCCAGTACTTC.